The clone carrying this TCR beta chain came up a few times. This record comes from a study of beta chain features in type 1 diabetes. The isolated RNA, all of it, was reverse transcribed, so expressed TCRB transcripts were what got sequenced. Clones were read by immunoSEQ multiplex PCR, and TCRdb kept only the in-frame ones, dropping some. The sample consists of under 250,000 clones, roughly a tenth of them appearing once. CDR3 length: 14 residues. Trimming removed 5 bases from V and 2 bases from J, with 13 bases in between. CDR1 is LGHNT, CDR2 FRNRAP, per germline. This rearrangement joins TRBV12-5 to TRBJ2-7; D may correspond to TRBD1 or TRBD2 (5 bases each). The clonotype was recovered from a man younger than 30 in good health. The sequenced sample consisted of central memory CD4+ T cells from blood. CDR3 sequence: CASGGGGAPYEQYF. The CDR3 region has the DNA TGTGCTAGTGGTGGGGGTGGCGCGCCCTACGAGCAGTACTTC.